The rows below give T cell receptor beta chains drawn from one sample of a study of T cell responses to AZD1222 COVID-19 vaccine. Repertoires were generated with immunoSEQ multiplex PCR, while TCRdb's copy carries only in-frame clones and drops some. The sample has about 130,000 clones, about nine tenths seen once. The sample was peripheral blood, taken 28 days after the second AZD1222 dose. Receptor source: an adult who received the AZD1222 COVID-19 vaccine. Each CDR3 is given with its conserved first and last residue. A D gene is named only where the DNA matches it firmly. A clone size is listed for some rows: how often the clone was seen (once, few, many), or a class if it is expanded.

j_call | clone_size | v_call | d_call | cdr3_nt | cdr3_aa
TRBJ1-5 | - | TRBV2 | TRBD1 | TGTGCCAGCAACGGACAGGCAGGGAATCAGCCCCAGCATTTT | CASNGQAGNQPQHF
TRBJ2-3 | - | TRBV4-1 | - | TGCGCCAGCAGCCAAGCTGGGGGATTCGGTCGGGCCACAGATACGCAGTATTTT | CASSQAGGFGRATDTQYF
TRBJ2-7 | - | TRBV5-1 | TRBD2 | TGCGCCAGCAACAGTTCGGGACTAGCGGGAGAGCAGTACTTC | CASNSSGLAGEQYF
TRBJ2-1 | - | TRBV3-1/TRBV3-2 | - | TGTGCCAGCAGCCAAGCTTTTGGACAGTTCTTC | CASSQAFGQFF
TRBJ2-5 | - | TRBV5-1 | - | TGCGCCAGCAGCTTAGGTCAAAACCAAGAGACCCAGTACTTC | CASSLGQNQETQYF
TRBJ1-1 | - | TRBV28 | TRBD1 | TGTGCCAGCAGCTCCCCGGGACAGGGGAACACTGAAGCTTTCTTT | CASSSPGQGNTEAFF
TRBJ2-7 | - | TRBV5-8 | TRBD1 | TGTGCCAGCAGCTGGACAGGGTGGATCTACGAGCAGTACTTC | CASSWTGWIYEQYF
TRBJ2-1 | - | TRBV7-3 | - | TGTGCCAGCAGCTTAAGACCAGGAGGGTTGGGTTACAATGAGCAGTTCTTC | CASSLRPGGLGYNEQFF
TRBJ2-5 | - | TRBV5-1 | - | TGCGCCAGCAGCTCCGAGGGGTCAGATAGAGAGACCCAGTACTTC | CASSSEGSDRETQYF
TRBJ2-5 | - | TRBV19 | - | TGTGCCAGTAGTATAGGTTTTACGGGGGTAGAGACCCAGTACTTC | CASSIGFTGVETQYF
TRBJ2-7 | - | TRBV20-1 | TRBD2 | TGCAGTGCTAGTTCCGGGACTAGCGGGAGATCTCTCGGCGAGCAGTACTTC | CSASSGTSGRSLGEQYF
TRBJ2-7 | few | TRBV7-6 | - | TGTGCCAGCAGCTTATCGGCCAGCGGGTCATACGAGCAGTACTTC | CASSLSASGSYEQYF
TRBJ1-1 | - | TRBV5-4 | - | TGTGCCAGCAGCCAGACCGTGAACACTGAAGCTTTCTTT | CASSQTVNTEAFF
TRBJ1-2 | - | TRBV18 | - | TGTGCCAGCTCACCACCGTTTAACTATGGCTACACCTTC | CASSPPFNYGYTF
TRBJ2-7 | - | TRBV5-1 | - | TGCGCCAGCAGCAACCGGGAGCGATACGAGCAGTACTTC | CASSNRERYEQYF
TRBJ2-3 | - | TRBV5-1 | - | TGCGCCAGCAGCTTGGCCTTTATCACAGATACGCAGTATTTT | CASSLAFITDTQYF
TRBJ2-4 | once | TRBV3-1/TRBV3-2 | TRBD2 | TGTGCCAGCAGCAGACTAGCGGGAGGGTCCAAAAACATTCAGTACTTC | CASSRLAGGSKNIQYF
TRBJ2-7 | few | TRBV18 | TRBD1 | TGTGCCAGCTCACCTACCGGGACAGACTCCTACGAGCAGTACTTC | CASSPTGTDSYEQYF
TRBJ2-7 | - | TRBV11-2 | - | TGTGCCAGCAGCCGTAGCAGTTACGAGCAGTACTTT | CASSRSSYEQYF
TRBJ1-6 | - | TRBV5-5 | - | TGTGCCAGCAGCTTGGATGCACCCCTCCACTTT | CASSLDAPLHF
TRBJ1-1 | - | TRBV12-5 | - | TGTGCTAGTGGTTTCCAGCAAACGGATCGAACAGGGTTGAACACTGAAGCTTTCTTT | CASGFQQTDRTGLNTEAFF
TRBJ1-1 | - | TRBV28 | - | TGTGCCAGCAGTTTAGGTATCTCTGAAGCTTTCTTT | CASSLGISEAFF
TRBJ2-1 | - | TRBV5-4 | TRBD1 | TGTGCCAGCAACCCCAAGGACAGGTCCAATGAGCAGTTCTTC | CASNPKDRSNEQFF
TRBJ2-2 | - | TRBV5-1 | TRBD2 | TGCGCCAGCAGTAGCGGGGGGCGAGCCACCGGGGAGCTGTTTTTT | CASSSGGRATGELFF
TRBJ1-5 | - | TRBV2 | - | TGTGCCAGCAGTGAATTTCAGGGTAGAGGGGATCAGCCCCAGCATTTT | CASSEFQGRGDQPQHF
TRBJ2-7 | - | TRBV30 | - | TGTGCCTGGAGTGGGGGACCTCAACCCCCGCACTTC | CAWSGGPQPPHF
TRBJ2-7 | - | TRBV10-1 | TRBD2 | TGCGCCAACCCTAGCGGAAGTAACTACGAGCAGTACTTC | CANPSGSNYEQYF